This TCR beta chain appears in the sequencing data of a study of blood T cell repertoires in COVID-19. V was trimmed by 0 bases and J by 7 bases, leaving 9 bases between them. Germline CDR1 reads GTSNPN; CDR2 reads SVGIG (reference sequence). This CDR3 region has 13 residues. Using immunoSEQ multiplex PCR, the repertoire was profiled, and TCRdb retains in-frame clones only, with some absent. The table shows about 230,000 clones, with roughly 84% occurring only once. This clonotype originated in a man aged 40-55 years with acute or convalescent COVID-19. V and J are TRBV30 and TRBJ2-2; D is uncertain. Material: peripheral blood. The CDR3 spells CAWSVLPYGELFF. The CDR3 DNA follows: TGTGCCTGGAGTGTACTACCGTACGGGGAGCTGTTTTTT.